The 19 T cell receptor beta chains in this list originate from one sample, sequenced in a study of shared clonotypes between healthy human individuals. The protocol was immunoSEQ multiplex PCR, while the TCRdb copy is restricted to in-frame clones and leaves out a portion. This table has more than 2,000,000 clones, 80% to 95% appearing once. The sample consisted of naive CD4+ T cells from PBMCs. The subset here: CD45RA+ positively selected. These receptor sequences come from a man aged 18-30 years in good health. Some clones in this sample may be carry-over from other donors' samples.

The CDR3 DNA follows: TGCAGCGTTGTATTGGGAAGTGGTGGTCGAGAGACCCAGTACTTC. Translation: CSVVLGSGGRETQYF. This chain links TRBV29-1 with TRBJ2-5; no reliable D call. Germline lookup yields CDR1 SQVTM and CDR2 ANQGSEA. The CDR3 has 15 residues. Trimming cost V 4 bases and J 4 bases, with 19 bases left between them.

The chain carries TRBV27 and TRBJ1-2; D is ambiguous. The CDR3 consists of 14 residues. The ends were cut back, 3 bases at V and 7 bases at J, with 15 bases in the middle. Germline V gene lookup returns CDR1 MNHEY and CDR2 SMNVEV (reference sequence). The CDR3 is CASSFSSGAFGYTF. CDR3 in DNA: TGTGCCAGCAGTTTTAGTAGCGGTGCGTTTGGCTACACCTTC.

The chain combines TRBV5-1 with TRBJ2-7, with 7 bases lining up with TRBD1. The CDR3 totals 13 residues. From germline, CDR1 is SGHRS and CDR2 YFSETQ. V shed 4 bases and J 5 bases; nucleotides not matched to a gene: 6. CDR3 loop: CASSLGTVDEQYF. The CDR3 DNA reads as TGCGCCAGCAGCCTGGGGACAGTTGACGAGCAGTACTTC.

The chain joins TRBV18 to TRBJ2-1, with 8 nucleotides matching TRBD1. V lost 2 bases, J lost 8 bases, and 8 bases stayed unmatched. Germline V CDR1 and CDR2: KGHSH, LQKENI. This CDR3 has 15 amino acids. As DNA, the CDR3 is TGTGCCAGCTCACCAGCGCAGGGGGCTGGGCATGAGCAGTTCTTC. Its protein is CASSPAQGAGHEQFF.

The rearrangement uses TRBV21-1 and TRBJ1-2; the table's D call TRBD1 went unverified against the DNA. TRBV21-1 is given as a pseudogene. The CDR3 is made up of 14 amino acids. CDR3 DNA: TGTGCCAGCAGCGCAATTAGGACAGGGCATGGCTACACCTTC. It specifies CASSAIRTGHGYTF.

With respect to this clone: The identical CDR3 is also encoded by other nucleotide sequences in the sample. The V and J genes are TRBV7-9 and TRBJ2-7; no clear D gene. V shed 0 bases and J shed 1 base, with 4 bases lying between them. In germline, CDR1 is SEHNR, CDR2 FQNEAQ (reference sequence). The CDR3 covers 13 residues. The CDR3 DNA is TGTGCCAGCAGCTTAGCCGGGTCCTACGAGCAGTACTTC. Its protein product is CASSLAGSYEQYF.

This clone came up once. The chain has TRBV6-6 and TRBJ1-1; D might be TRBD1 (6 bases). V was clipped by 7 bases and J by 0 bases, with 12 bases between them. The germline gives CDR1 MNHNY, CDR2 SVGAGI (reference sequence). There are 14 residues in the CDR3. The CDR3 loop is CASTADSLNTEAFF. CDR3 sequence (DNA): TGTGCCAGCACCGCGGACAGCCTGAACACTGAAGCTTTCTTT.

The chain joins TRBV11-3 to TRBJ2-1; a weak D match, TRBD1 (6 bases). Germline CDR1 is SGHNT and CDR2 is YENEEA. The CDR3 loop spans 14 amino acids. With 1 base removed from V and 10 bases from J, the gap between germline ends came to 14 bases. Written as DNA, the CDR3 is TGTGCCAGCAGCTTAGTTTCCCCAGGGACAGAGCAGTTCTTC. Its translation is CASSLVSPGTEQFF.

The rearrangement links TRBV25-1 to TRBJ1-1; D remains ambiguous. V shed 6 bases and J shed 0 bases, with 11 bases lying between them. From germline, CDR1 is MGHDK and CDR2 SYGVNS. This CDR3 comprises 14 residues. CDR3 region: CASRAGTMNTEAFF. CDR3 DNA sequence: TGTGCCAGCAGGGCAGGTACGATGAACACTGAAGCTTTCTTT.

In the case of this clone: The sample carries other DNA sequences with the same CDR3. The rearrangement uses TRBV5-1 and TRBJ2-3; no definite D call. Trimming cost V 4 bases and J 0 bases, with 9 bases left between them. This CDR3 contains 14 residues. The germline gives CDR1 SGHRS, CDR2 YFSETQ. As DNA, the CDR3 is TGCGCCAGCAGCCCCAGGACGAGCACAGATACGCAGTATTTT. Amino acids: CASSPRTSTDTQYF.

Details on this clone: This same CDR3 is encoded by further DNA sequences in the sample. V and J are TRBV11-2 and TRBJ2-5, with 7 bases matching TRBD2. V lost 3 bases and J lost 5; bases outside the gene matches: 3. CDR3 length: 13 amino acids. Germline loops: CDR1 SGHAT, CDR2 FQNNGV. Here the CDR3 reads CASSFTGRETQYF. The DNA for the CDR3 is TGTGCCAGCAGCTTCACCGGGAGGGAGACCCAGTACTTC.

This sequence joins TRBV14 and TRBJ2-3; D remains ambiguous. The CDR3 has 13 amino acids. V lost 2 bases and J 8 bases, leaving 11 bases between the germline ends. Germline V gene data show CDR1 as SGHDN and CDR2 as FVKESK. The chain's CDR3 is CASSQTALGTQYF. The CDR3 DNA sequence: TGTGCCAGCAGCCAAACCGCCCTCGGTACGCAGTATTTT.

The chain joins TRBV7-9 to TRBJ2-1; TRBD2 aligns across 9 bases. The junction had 3 bases not matched to a gene; V was cut back by 5 bases and J by 1 base. The V gene's germline CDR1 is SEHNR and CDR2 FQNEAQ (reference sequence). This CDR3 has 15 amino acids. The CDR3 sequence: CASSRTSVSYNEQFF. In DNA form, the CDR3 reads TGTGCCAGCAGCCGGACTAGCGTTTCCTACAATGAGCAGTTCTTC.

The chain couples TRBV5-3 to TRBJ2-7; D is perhaps TRBD1 or TRBD2 (6 bases each). TRBV5-3 is labeled an ORF, and its function is uncertain. The CDR3 consists of 14 residues. V lost 9 bases to trimming and J lost 7 bases, with 23 bases between them. This CDR3 is CAISIRGEIGEQYF. The CDR3 DNA reads TGTGCCATCTCGATTAGGGGGGAGATAGGGGAGCAGTACTTC.

This clone has only one observation. Other DNA sequences in the sample encode the same CDR3. The rearrangement joins TRBV5-1 to TRBJ2-7; possible D gene TRBD2, 5 bases. Germline values: CDR1 SGHRS, CDR2 YFSETQ. The CDR3 runs to 14 residues. V was pared by 0 bases and J by 4 bases, with 11 bases between. The CDR3 reads CASSLGGLAYEQYF. CDR3 in DNA: TGCGCCAGCAGCTTGGGCGGGCTCGCATACGAGCAGTACTTC.

The chain recombines TRBV28 with TRBJ2-1; perhaps TRBD1 as D (6 bases). The CDR3 covers 16 residues. V lost 3 bases, J lost 2 bases, and 14 bases lay in between. Germline loops: CDR1 MDHEN, CDR2 SYDVKM. The CDR3 reads CASSFFPRGAYNEQFF. The CDR3 DNA is TGTGCCAGCAGTTTTTTCCCCAGGGGAGCCTACAATGAGCAGTTCTTC.

The chain recombines TRBV14 with TRBJ2-1; D remains unclear. Germline V gene lookup returns CDR1 SGHDN and CDR2 FVKESK. V was clipped by 2 bases and J by 0 bases, with 11 bases between them. The CDR3 covers 16 residues. As DNA, the CDR3 is TGTGCCAGCAGCCAACTTGGCGCGAGCTCCTACAATGAGCAGTTCTTC. Residues: CASSQLGASSYNEQFF.

The V call is TRBV9, the J call TRBJ2-2; no firm D call. Germline CDR1 and CDR2: SGDLS and YYNGEE. The V end lost 0 bases, the J end lost 4 bases, and 7 bases lay between the germline ends. The CDR3 sequence is 14 residues long. Here the CDR3 reads CASSVDGGTGELFF. DNA for the CDR3: TGTGCCAGCAGCGTAGATGGCGGCACCGGGGAGCTGTTTTTT.

With regard to this clone: The sample holds other DNA sequences that translate to the same CDR3. This chain joins TRBV5-1 and TRBJ1-2; D is ambiguous. Between the trimmed V and J ends, which lost 0 bases and 2 bases, there was a span of 11 bases. CDR3 length: 15 residues. CDR1 is SGHRS, CDR2 YFSETQ, per germline. The CDR3: CASSLVGSTNYGYTF. In DNA form, the CDR3 reads TGCGCCAGCAGCTTGGTTGGCAGCACCAACTATGGCTACACCTTC.